The entry that follows covers one T cell receptor (beta chain) sequence. Antigen specificity is unknown. Cells sorted as Tregs were CD4+, CD25+ and CD127-/low. Study conclusions and caveats: In terms of TCR gene usage, tumor memory CD4+ T cells clustered together with blood and lymph node memory CD4+ cells, as well as with lymph node naive CD4+ cells.

TCRdb used MiXCR to reprocess the 5' RACE reads, holding one entry per CDR3 protein. The table shows 7,100 or so distinct CDR3 sequences, with about three quarters occurring only once. Trimming cost V 4 bases and J 1 base, with 8 bases left between them. Germline V gene lookup returns CDR1 LGHDT and CDR2 YNNKEL (reference sequence). The CDR3 has 14 residues. The receptor comes from a female donor with breast cancer. Sequenced: tumor-infiltrating Tregs sorted from the breast tumor. The chain uses TRBV3-1 and TRBJ1-3; tentatively, D is TRBD1 (5 bases). In DNA, the CDR3 is TGTGCCAGCAGCCGAGGGGAATCTGGAAACACCATATATTTT. Translation gives CASSRGESGNTIYF. Filled out from reference TRBV3-1 and TRBJ1-3, the complete variable domain reads DTAVSQTPKYLVTQMGNDKSIKCEQNLGHDTMYWYKQDSKKFLKIMFSYNNKELIINETVPNRFSPKSPDKAHLNLHINSLELGDSAVYFCASSRGESGNTIYFGEGSWLTVV.